This T cell receptor (beta chain) came from a study of beta chain features in type 1 diabetes. Study findings and constraints: The similarity of naive, central memory and Treg TCRB repertoires appeared greater among patients than among healthy donors.

There was one heparinised blood draw per donor, averaging around 100 mL. CD4+ naive, central memory, regulatory and stem cell-like memory subsets were isolated by sorting on CD45RO/CCR7/CD25/CD127/CD95/CD27. In germline, CDR1 is SGHTA, CDR2 FQGNSA. The CDR3 runs 15 residues. V shed 1 base and J 0 bases; nucleotides not matched to a gene: 3. Investigators reverse transcribed all isolated RNA, so they sequenced expressed TCRB transcripts. TCRdb keeps only in-frame clones here, not all; method: immunoSEQ multiplex PCR. The sample has under 200,000 clones; roughly 9% are singletons. This clone was detected a few times. The antigen is not known. Other nucleotide sequences from this sample produce the same CDR3.

The V call is TRBV7-2, the J call TRBJ2-7; TRBD1 matches at 7 bases. The specimen was central memory CD4+ T cells from blood. This receptor was taken from a woman younger than 30 in good health. The CDR3 nucleotides are TGTGCCAGCAGCTTAGTCGCAGGGGGCTCCTACGAGCAGTACTTC. It encodes CASSLVAGGSYEQYF. Using reference TRBV7-2 and TRBJ2-7 for the parts outside the CDR3, the full variable domain is GAGVSQSPSNKVTEKGKDVELRCDPISGHTALYWYRQSLGQGLEFLIYFQGNSAPDKSGLPSDRFSAERTGGSVSTLTIQRTQQEDSAVYLCASSLVAGGSYEQYFGPGTRLTVT.